Listed below are T cell receptor beta chains from one sample, sequenced in a study of a mutant IDH1 vaccine in newly diagnosed glioma. Assay used: immunoSEQ multiplex PCR; TCRdb lists only in-frame clones, some missing. The sample lists about 56,000 clones; 75% were seen once. No antigen has been assigned to these receptors. Source: PBMCs, taken from a glioma patient whose treatment included an IDH1 peptide vaccine. Every receptor here comes from a man over 45 with glioma. CDR3s leave out the opening cysteine and the closing phenylalanine or tryptophan. The D gene is left open where the match is weak. A clone size is listed for some rows: how often the clone was seen (once, few, many), or a class if it is expanded.

D gene	V gene	clone size	J gene	CDR3 protein
TRBD2	TRBV6-6	.	TRBJ2-5	ASSPTGGETQY
.	TRBV6-6	.	TRBJ1-1	ASRYRNTEAF
.	TRBV30	once	TRBJ1-5	AWSVLGGGNQPQH
TRBD1	TRBV5-1	.	TRBJ2-3	ASSLSQTGTTDTQY
.	TRBV4-1	.	TRBJ2-7	ASSQEKISSSYEQY
.	TRBV7-2	.	TRBJ2-1	ASSSDPSYNEQF
TRBD2	TRBV25-1	.	TRBJ2-7	ASSEWGDGGANEQY
TRBD1	TRBV6-6	.	TRBJ2-5	ASSPRQGGETQY
.	TRBV9	few	TRBJ2-7	ASSVGPQSSYEQY
.	TRBV28	many	TRBJ1-2	ASSRHSNYGYT
.	TRBV4-3	.	TRBJ1-5	ASSQEREGWQPQH
.	TRBV5-8	medium-sized	TRBJ2-1	ASSLVYNEQF
.	TRBV7-8	.	TRBJ1-1	ASSFRGGTEAF
.	TRBV7-2	.	TRBJ1-2	ASSPGQSNYGYT
.	TRBV10-3	.	TRBJ2-7	AISENIGNYEQY
.	TRBV4-2	.	TRBJ2-1	ASSQDGYNEQF
TRBD1	TRBV19	.	TRBJ1-2	ASSIEGQTSYGYT
.	TRBV2	once	TRBJ2-1	ASLFWRGTYNEQF
.	TRBV6-5	.	TRBJ1-1	ASFRGRNTEAF
TRBD1	TRBV27	few	TRBJ1-5	ASSLVGTARNQPQH
.	TRBV5-1	.	TRBJ2-3	ASSLQGASSTDTQY
.	TRBV30	once	TRBJ1-2	AWSVRGDYGYT
TRBD1	TRBV4-3	.	TRBJ1-3	ASSPGTGGSGNTIY
.	TRBV1	.	TRBJ2-6	TSQSRANVLT
TRBD1	TRBV5-6	.	TRBJ2-2	ASSPTTGAVTGELF
.	TRBV11-2	.	TRBJ1-2	ASSPRGGDYGYT
.	TRBV30	few	TRBJ1-5	AWSVSAWGNQPQH
.	TRBV21-1	.	TRBJ1-4	ASSKGGTSAREKLF
.	TRBV25-1	.	TRBJ1-6	ASSRSPGGGANSPLH
.	TRBV7-8	few	TRBJ1-4	ASSLAAGGSEKLF
.	TRBV15	.	TRBJ1-4	ATSRPGVNEKLF
TRBD2	TRBV5-4	.	TRBJ2-3	ASGSGAGDTQY
.	TRBV7-3	.	TRBJ2-2	ASSLGAGGSGGELF
.	TRBV5-4	.	TRBJ1-2	ASSPGPGYGYT
TRBD1	TRBV2	.	TRBJ1-5	ASRLLLGDRGLH
.	TRBV6-7	.	TRBJ1-1	ASSQNRQAF
.	TRBV27	.	TRBJ2-7	ASSLGWTAAYEQY
TRBD2	TRBV5-1	.	TRBJ2-3	ASSLAYAGGGEDTQY
.	TRBV5-6	once	TRBJ2-2	ASSLARREVTGELF
.	TRBV27	.	TRBJ2-1	ASSSGKFNEQF
.	TRBV2	.	TRBJ2-1	ASSERRGSSEQF
.	TRBV29-1	.	TRBJ1-2	SVADPPRGQLDYGYT
.	TRBV2	.	TRBJ1-4	ASGEGGFGEKLF
TRBD1	TRBV25-1	.	TRBJ2-2	ASSESRGTGELF
TRBD1	TRBV6-7	.	TRBJ1-5	ASSPRDRGKSGNQPQH
.	TRBV12-1	.	TRBJ1-5	ASSSRSRDRDYSNQPQH
TRBD1	TRBV2	.	TRBJ1-2	ASSPGQGGLRDT
.	TRBV6-5	.	TRBJ1-4	ASSYEIAGEKLF
TRBD1	TRBV5-1	.	TRBJ2-7	ASSLGDRAYEQY
.	TRBV10-2	.	TRBJ2-4	ASSDLQGVAKNIQY
.	TRBV20-1	.	TRBJ1-1	SALRTTEAF
.	TRBV19	.	TRBJ2-5	ASSEGREETQY
.	TRBV6-5	.	TRBJ2-7	ASGYPERQY
TRBD1	TRBV10-3	once	TRBJ1-1	AIGTGALNTEAF